These 28 T cell receptor beta chains were sequenced from one sample in a study of CD8 T cell repertoires and HIV-1 epitope variants. Their antigen targets remain unknown. Method: immunoSEQ multiplex PCR; TCRdb's copy keeps in-frame clones and lacks some. The sample has fewer than 4,500 clones, 62% seen once. Sequencing was done on a sample of cultured CD8+ T cells derived from PBMCs. These receptors originate from a male donor with HIV.

The V and J genes are TRBV4-3 and TRBJ2-6, with unresolved D. Trimming removed 0 bases from V and 2 bases from J, with 8 bases in between. CDR1 is LGHNA and CDR2 is YSLEER in the germline V gene. The CDR3 totals 16 residues. In nucleotides, the CDR3 is TGCGCCAGCAGCCAAGATAGGGTAACTGGGGCCAACGTCCTGACTTTC. Translation gives CASSQDRVTGANVLTF.

V and J are TRBV29-1 and TRBJ2-3; tentative D call: TRBD1 (5 bases). Germline CDR1 and CDR2: SQVTM and ANQGSEA. V lost 7 bases to trimming and J lost 5 bases, with 19 bases between them. The CDR3 covers 14 residues. The CDR3 is CSAKGRSLGDTQYF. Here the CDR3 DNA reads TGCAGCGCAAAGGGGCGTAGTTTAGGAGATACGCAGTATTTT.

This clone was picked up a small number of times. This chain connects TRBV4-1 to TRBJ1-6; the match to TRBD1 covers 9 bases. V shed 2 bases and J 7 bases; nucleotides not matched to a gene: 3. This CDR3 is built from 15 residues. Germline CDR1 reads MGHRA; CDR2 reads YSYEKL. Here the CDR3 DNA reads TGCGCCAGCAGCCAACTAGGACAGGGGAATTCACCCCTCCACTTT. Residues: CASSQLGQGNSPLHF.

This chain joins TRBV4-2 and TRBJ1-2; a possible D gene is TRBD1 (6 bases). V lost 3 bases and J lost 9, with 17 bases in between. Per the germline V gene, CDR1 is LGHNA and CDR2 is YNFKEQ. The CDR3 is 14 amino acids. In nucleotides, the CDR3 is TGTGCCAGCAGCCACGAACCGAGTGGACAGCGCTACACCTTC. This encodes CASSHEPSGQRYTF.

This rearrangement joins TRBV9 to TRBJ2-1, with a weak D call TRBD1 (6 bases). Germline assignment: CDR1 SGDLS and CDR2 YYNGEE. This CDR3 is 14 amino acids long. Trimming shortened V by 0 bases and J by 8 bases, and 12 bases separated the two germline ends. The DNA for the CDR3 is TGTGCCAGCAGCGTAGTAAGCAGGGGCGATGAGCAGTTCTTC. Encoded protein: CASSVVSRGDEQFF.

The V gene is TRBV2, the J gene TRBJ2-7, with D possibly TRBD1 on 6 matching bases. The germline gives CDR1 SNHLY, CDR2 FYNNEI. V was shortened by 4 bases and J by 5 bases, with 15 bases between the two germline ends. The CDR3 has 14 residues. The DNA for the CDR3 is TGTGCCAGCAGTGCGAGGGGGTCCCCCCACGAGCAGTACTTC. This sequence encodes CASSARGSPHEQYF.

The J gene is TRBJ1-1, the V gene TRBV27; D unclear. There are 14 residues in the CDR3. Looked up from germline, CDR1 is MNHEY and CDR2 is SMNVEV (reference sequence). V shed 7 bases and J shed 4 bases, with 16 bases lying between them. The CDR3: CASTSRGRVTEAFF. CDR3 sequence (DNA): TGTGCCAGCACCTCCCGGGGTCGGGTCACTGAAGCTTTCTTT.

In nucleotides, the CDR3 is TGTGCCAGCAGTGCCGATGTACAGGGGGCGAGGGAGCTGTTTTTT. Translating it yields CASSADVQGARELFF. This chain connects TRBV25-1 to TRBJ2-2; 9 bases line up with TRBD1. The V gene end was trimmed by 4 bases and the J gene end by 9 bases; junction bases not matched to a gene: 9. CDR1 and CDR2 (germline): MGHDK, SYGVNS. The CDR3 runs 15 residues.

The rearrangement links TRBV4-1 to TRBJ1-5; no clear D. Germline assignment: CDR1 MGHRA and CDR2 YSYEKL. The CDR3 has 14 amino acids. V was pared by 0 bases and J by 3 bases, with 6 bases between. The CDR3 coding sequence is TGCGCCAGCAGCCAAGATGGCACCAATCAGCCCCAGCATTTT. Translated, it gives CASSQDGTNQPQHF.

The chain carries TRBV9 and TRBJ1-2; 9 nucleotides line up with TRBD1. J lost 2 bases, V lost 3 bases, and 8 bases had no gene match. The CDR3 runs to 16 residues. Germline values: CDR1 SGDLS, CDR2 YYNGEE. The CDR3 is CASSGTGTGTNYGYTF. CDR3 DNA: TGTGCCAGCAGCGGAACCGGGACAGGGACAAACTATGGCTACACCTTC. The full variable domain, its missing parts supplied by reference TRBV9 and TRBJ1-2, is DSGVTQTPKHLITATGQRVTLRCSPRSGDLSVYWYQQSLDQGLQFLIQYYNGEERAKGNILERFSAQQFPDLHSELNLSSLELGDSALYFCASSGTGTGTNYGYTFGSGTRLTVV.

This clone was seen once. V usage is TRBV6-4 and J usage is TRBJ2-1; 12 bases are shared with TRBD2. Trimming removed 4 bases from V and 7 bases from J; junction bases left unmatched: 11. Looked up from germline, CDR1 is MRHNA and CDR2 is SNTAGT. The CDR3 contains 17 residues. The DNA for the CDR3 is TGTGCCAGCAGTGCGCTAGCGGGAGGGGTTTCAAGGAATGAGCAGTTCTTC. This encodes CASSALAGGVSRNEQFF.

The chain carries TRBV6-1 and TRBJ2-7; either TRBD1 or TRBD2 may supply D (6 bases each). CDR1 and CDR2 from the germline V gene are MNHNS and SASEGT. Trimming removed 1 base at V and 7 bases at J, with 17 bases between. This CDR3 region has 15 residues. In DNA form, the CDR3 reads TGTGCCAGCAGTGAAGATGGAGGGGGGATGTGGGAGCAGTACTTC. It encodes CASSEDGGGMWEQYF.

This chain uses TRBV5-1 with TRBJ2-7, with D possibly TRBD2 on 6 matching bases. The germline gives CDR1 SGHRS, CDR2 YFSETQ. V was clipped by 0 bases and J by 0 bases, with 16 bases between them. This CDR3 has 17 residues. The CDR3 here is CASSLVGRGSLSYEQYF. The CDR3 nucleotides are TGCGCCAGCAGCTTGGTTGGCCGGGGGTCCCTCTCCTACGAGCAGTACTTC.

The chain has TRBV5-6 and TRBJ1-2; D remains unclear. The V gene lost 1 base and the J gene lost 6 bases, with 4 bases spanning the gap. The CDR3 is 11 residues long. In germline, CDR1 is SGHDT, CDR2 YYEEEE. The CDR3 reads CASSLRDGYTF. DNA of the CDR3: TGTGCCAGCAGCTTGAGGGATGGCTACACCTTC.

The chain employs TRBV6-5 and TRBJ2-1, with 12 positions matching TRBD2. Germline-derived CDR1 and CDR2 are MNHEY and SVGAGI. This CDR3 has 16 residues. V gave up 0 bases and J gave up 9 bases; unmatched junction bases: 6. CDR3 DNA sequence: TGTGCCAGCAGTTACTCTCCTAGCGGGGGGGCCCGTGAGCAGTTCTTC. This translates into CASSYSPSGGAREQFF.

The rearrangement uses TRBV6-1 and TRBJ1-1, with 11 bases fitting TRBD1. Germline loops: CDR1 MNHNS, CDR2 SASEGT. J gave up 4 bases and V 0 bases, and 1 base lay outside the gene matches. The CDR3 consists of 15 residues. The CDR3 here is CASSEAGTGGTEAFF. CDR3 DNA: TGTGCCAGCAGTGAAGCGGGGACAGGGGGCACTGAAGCTTTCTTT.

The chain links TRBV5-5 to TRBJ2-7; D perhaps matches TRBD1 (5 bases). V was pared by 1 base and J by 3 bases, with 11 bases between. The CDR3 runs 14 residues. Per the germline V gene, CDR1 is SGHKS and CDR2 is YYEKEE (reference sequence). The CDR3 reads CASSLIGQGYEQYF. The DNA for the CDR3 is TGTGCCAGCAGCTTGATCGGGCAGGGCTACGAGCAGTACTTC.

The CDR3 nucleotides are TGTGCCAGCTCGACAGGGCCCGGGGAGCTGTTTTTT. Its protein product is CASSTGPGELFF. The V and J genes are TRBV6-6 and TRBJ2-2; 7 bases map to TRBD1. Germline V gene sequence: CDR1 MNHNY, CDR2 SVGAGI (reference sequence). CDR3 length equals 12 residues. After removal of 8 bases from V and 6 bases from J, the junction contained 3 bases not matched to a gene.

The chain is built from TRBV28 and TRBJ2-7; TRBD2 is a possible D gene (6 bases). Trimming took off 7 bases at V and 7 bases at J, with 17 bases between the two ends. This CDR3 has 13 amino acids. Germline CDR1 reads MDHEN; CDR2 reads SYDVKM. CDR3 amino acids: CASNPSGVLEQYF. The CDR3, as DNA: TGTGCCAGCAATCCTTCGGGGGTGCTAGAGCAGTACTTC.

CDR3 protein: CASGLDGSYEQYF. As DNA, the CDR3 is TGTGCTAGTGGTTTAGATGGCAGCTACGAGCAGTACTTC. This chain connects TRBV12-5 to TRBJ2-7; no reliable D call. CDR1 LGHNT and CDR2 FRNRAP come from the germline V gene. The V end lost 3 bases, the J end lost 3 bases, and 9 bases lay between the germline ends. CDR3 length: 13 residues.

This clone appeared a single time. The CDR3 nucleotides read TGTGCCAGCAGTGATAACGGTGCCTACGAGCAGTACTTC. Amino acids: CASSDNGAYEQYF. V and J are TRBV2 and TRBJ2-7; D remains unclear. The CDR3 runs 13 residues. Trimming shortened V by 3 bases and J by 2 bases, and 8 bases separated the two germline ends. Germline V CDR1 and CDR2: SNHLY, FYNNEI.

The chain links TRBV5-1 to TRBJ1-2; possibly TRBD1 for D (5 bases). CDR1 is SGHRS, CDR2 YFSETQ, per germline. The CDR3 is 16 residues long. The V and J ends lost 0 bases and 5 bases respectively, with 17 bases between them. The CDR3, as DNA: TGCGCCAGCAGCTTGGACGGTGGGGCAGTTTCATATGGCTACACCTTC. Amino acids: CASSLDGGAVSYGYTF.

This rearrangement joins TRBV9 to TRBJ2-3; TRBD2 matches at 9 bases. Trimming took 3 bases from V and 3 from J; bases not matched to a gene: 5. The CDR3 covers 15 residues. Germline V gene sequence: CDR1 SGDLS, CDR2 YYNGEE. The CDR3: CASSDIAGVTDTQYF. CDR3 in DNA: TGTGCCAGCAGCGACATAGCGGGGGTAACAGATACGCAGTATTTT.

This clone appeared a single time. V is TRBV9 and J is TRBJ1-1; no clear D. CDR1 and CDR2 (germline): SGDLS, YYNGEE. Trimming stripped 0 bases from V and 0 bases from J, with 12 bases between. This CDR3 is 16 amino acids long. The DNA for the CDR3 is TGTGCCAGCAGCGTAGGCTTGGCGAGGATGAACACTGAAGCTTTCTTT. This codes for CASSVGLARMNTEAFF.

This clone was seen only a few times. This rearrangement joins TRBV9 to TRBJ1-1, with 8 bases identical to TRBD1. Trimming removed 3 bases from V and 5 bases from J; junction bases left unmatched: 9. The V gene's germline CDR1 is SGDLS and CDR2 YYNGEE. The CDR3 spans 15 residues. The CDR3 DNA is TGTGCCAGCAGCGCGTCAGGGGGCTCGGGGACTGAAGCTTTCTTT. Its translation is CASSASGGSGTEAFF.

This chain connects TRBV19 to TRBJ2-1; 9 bases align to TRBD2. Trimming removed 6 bases from V and 6 bases from J; junction bases left unmatched: 12. The CDR3 length is 16 residues. Germline V gene data show CDR1 as LNHDA and CDR2 as SQIVND (reference sequence). CDR3: CASSLGGGGAFNEQFF. The CDR3 coding sequence is TGTGCCAGTAGCCTAGGAGGCGGGGGGGCCTTCAATGAGCAGTTCTTC. The full variable domain, in which reference TRBV19 and TRBJ2-1 provide the parts outside the CDR3, is DGGITQSPKYLFRKEGQNVTLSCEQNLNHDAMYWYRQDPGQGLRLIYYSQIVNDFQKGDIAEGYSVSREKKESFPLTVTSAQKNPTAFYLCASSLGGGGAFNEQFFGPGTRLTVL.

This sequence joins TRBV7-6 and TRBJ2-5; TRBD1 matches 8 bases. The J segment lost 4 bases and the V segment lost 0 bases, leaving 10 bases of the junction unmatched. CDR1 and CDR2 from the germline V gene are SGHVS and FNYEAQ. The CDR3 sequence is 17 residues long. The CDR3 DNA is TGTGCCAGCAGCTTAGCCCGGGACAGGAGTGGGAGAGAGACCCAGTACTTC. Translated: CASSLARDRSGRETQYF.

This clone came up once. V gene TRBV6-1 combines with J gene TRBJ1-1; D is undetermined. The CDR3 is 13 amino acids. Germline V gene lookup returns CDR1 MNHNS and CDR2 SASEGT. Between the trimmed V and J ends, which lost 4 bases and 4 bases, there was a span of 10 bases. CDR3 coding DNA: TGTGCCAGCAGTGCCTCACACGGCACTGAAGCTTTCTTT. Its protein is CASSASHGTEAFF.